A selection of T cell receptor beta chains follows, all from one sample in a study of T cell repertoires in cytomegalovirus infection. TCRdb recomputed calls from the reads with MiXCR, one row per CDR3 protein. The sample consists of approximately 700,000 distinct CDR3 sequences, roughly 36% of them appearing once. Sequenced material: PBMCs. All receptors come from a human donor in good health (CMV status not recorded). Some clones in this sample may be carry-over from other donors' samples. Each CDR3 is given with its conserved first and last residue. A D gene is named only where the DNA matches it firmly. Some rows mark clone size as missing; the rest say once, few, many or name a class of expanded clone.

NA	NA	TRBV10-3	TRBJ2-7	TGTGCCATCAGTGGAAGCAGCGGCTCCTACGAGAAGTACTTC	CAISGSSGSYEKYF
NA	few	TRBV5-1	TRBJ1-1	TGCGCCAGCAACCTAGGGACCTCGAACACTGAAGCTTTCTTT	CASNLGTSNTEAFF
NA	many	TRBV7-6	TRBJ1-5	TGTGCCAGCAGAATGGGGGGGGCGGATCAGCCCCAGCATTTT	CASRMGGADQPQHF
NA	NA	TRBV12-3/TRBV12-4	TRBJ1-1	TGTGCAAGCAGCAACAGAGACGGGGGCACTGAATATGTCTTT	CASSNRDGGTEYVF
NA	few	TRBV5-1	TRBJ1-1	TGCGCCAGCAGCGCGCCAGGTCCTGAAGCTTTCTTT	CASSAPGPEAFF
NA	NA	TRBV6-2/TRBV6-3	TRBJ2-2	TGTGCCAGCAGTTACCCTACGGCAAGGGTGTTTTTT	CASSYPTARVFF
NA	few	TRBV2	TRBJ1-5	TGTGCCAGCAGGGAGGGTACGGGCCAGCCCCAGCATTTT	CASREGTGQPQHF
NA	many	TRBV7-2	TRBJ1-1	TGTGCCAGCAGCTTAGAGCTGGGGGCGAACACTGAAGCTTTCTTT	CASSLELGANTEAFF
TRBD1	NA	TRBV20-1	TRBJ1-1	TGCAGTGCTAGAGCGGCGGTGGGACAGAGATTGAACACTGAAGCTTTCTTT	CSARAAVGQRLNTEAFF
NA	NA	TRBV20-1	TRBJ1-1	TGCAGTGCTAGAGATCTATTGCACGGAACTGAAGCTTTCTTT	CSARDLLHGTEAFF
NA	few	TRBV14	TRBJ2-7	TGTGCCAGCAGCCGAGGGCAGGTATTATTATCCTACGAGCAGTACTTC	CASSRGQVLLSYEQYF
TRBD2	many	TRBV7-2	TRBJ2-1	TGTGCCAGCAGCTCCCTAGCGGGAGGGTTTAAGAATGAGCAGTTCTTC	CASSSLAGGFKNEQFF
NA	NA	TRBV10-3	TRBJ2-2	TGTGCCATCAGTGAGGGGGACGGCACCGGGGAGCTGTTTTTT	CAISEGDGTGELFF
NA	many	TRBV7-2	TRBJ2-3	TGTGCCAGCAGCTTAGACAGAAGCACAGATACGCAGTATTTT	CASSLDRSTDTQYF
NA	NA	TRBV7-2	TRBJ1-1	TGTGCCAGCAGCCGGAGCGGGGGCGTTGTGAACACTGAAGATTTCTTT	CASSRSGGVVNTEDFF
NA	few	TRBV19	TRBJ2-4	TGTGCCAGCCGGGACTCGTCCAAAAACATTCAGTACTTC	CASRDSSKNIQYF
NA	many	TRBV7-2	TRBJ1-1	TGTGCCAGCTTCTTTCGGGTTGTCCCCGTGGCTGAAGCTTTCTTT	CASFFRVVPVAEAFF
TRBD1	NA	TRBV2	TRBJ2-7	TGTGCCAGCAGGACAGGGAGAGCCGAGCAGTACTTC	CASRTGRAEQYF
TRBD1	NA	TRBV29-1	TRBJ1-1	TGCAGCGTTTCCGGCGGACAGGGTGGAACTGAAGCTTTCTTT	CSVSGGQGGTEAFF
NA	once	TRBV7-6	TRBJ1-1	TGTGCCAGGAGTCCCGGAGGCGAATTTAACACTGAAGCTTTCTTT	CARSPGGEFNTEAFF
TRBD2	few	TRBV20-1	TRBJ2-7	TGCAGTGCTCCCAGACTAGCGGGGAGCTACGAGCAGTACTTC	CSAPRLAGSYEQYF
TRBD1	many	TRBV28	TRBJ2-5	TGTGCCAGCAGTGGCAGGGTCGGGACAGAGCGGACAGAGACCCAGTACTTC	CASSGRVGTERTETQYF
TRBD1	few	TRBV28	TRBJ2-7	TGTGCCAGCGTTGGACAGGGGGCTCGGGAGCAGTACTTC	CASVGQGAREQYF
NA	NA	TRBV7-3	TRBJ2-3	TGTGCCAGCAGCTTATCCGAGTATACGCAGTATTTT	CASSLSEYTQYF
TRBD2	NA	TRBV7-4	TRBJ2-3	TGTGCCAGCAGGATGACTAGCGGGGGGGCCCCCACAGATACGCAGTATTTT	CASRMTSGGAPTDTQYF
TRBD1	few	TRBV6-2/TRBV6-3	TRBJ1-2	TGTGCCAGCAGGTGGACAGGAACTTTCTATGGCTACACCTTC	CASRWTGTFYGYTF
TRBD2	NA	TRBV25-1	TRBJ2-6	TGTGCCAGCAGCGGCGGGAGGGGGCAACTCTGGGCCAACGTCCTGACTTTC	CASSGGRGQLWANVLTF
NA	many	TRBV7-6	TRBJ2-2	TGTGCCAGCAGCTTGGTCGGCGGGACCGGGGAGCTGTTTTTT	CASSLVGGTGELFF
TRBD1	few	TRBV2	TRBJ2-1	TGTGCCAGCAGGGGGACAGGGAACCAGGGTGAGCAGTTCTTC	CASRGTGNQGEQFF
NA	NA	TRBV10-3	TRBJ1-1	TGTGCCATCAGTGGCGGGGGCACGATACTGAACACTGAAGCTTTCTTT	CAISGGGTILNTEAFF
TRBD1	few	TRBV20-1	TRBJ1-6	TGCAGTGCTAGAGATACGAACAGGGGACGGAATTCACCCCTCCACTTT	CSARDTNRGRNSPLHF
NA	NA	TRBV20-1	TRBJ2-1	TGCAGTGCTAGGCCGGACGACACTTCGAGCTCCTACAATGAGCAGTTCTTC	CSARPDDTSSSYNEQFF
NA	NA	TRBV29-1	TRBJ2-2	TGCAGCGTAGACCCATCGAACACCGGGGAGCTGTTTTTT	CSVDPSNTGELFF
TRBD2	NA	TRBV20-1	TRBJ2-4	TGCAGTGTTAGCCGGGCGGGGGGTGCTTCAGGAAACATTCAGTACTTC	CSVSRAGGASGNIQYF
NA	NA	TRBV6-1	TRBJ2-1	TGTGCCAGCAGTGAAACAGACCCCTTAACCTACAATGAGCAGTTCTTC	CASSETDPLTYNEQFF
NA	many	TRBV7-2	TRBJ2-7	TGTGCCAGCAGCTTTCCCGAAGGGCCCTCCTACGAGCAGTACTTC	CASSFPEGPSYEQYF
TRBD1	NA	TRBV2	TRBJ1-1	TGTGCCAGCAGGCTGCAAGGGACAGGAATTGAAGCTTTCTTT	CASRLQGTGIEAFF
NA	NA	TRBV2	TRBJ1-5	TGTGCCAGCAACCGGGACACTAATCAGCCCCAGCATTTT	CASNRDTNQPQHF
TRBD2	few	TRBV7-2	TRBJ2-1	TGTGCCAGCAGCTTGACTAGCGGGCGTCGTCTCAATGAGCAGTTCTTC	CASSLTSGRRLNEQFF
NA	NA	TRBV7-9	TRBJ2-7	TGTGCCAGCAGCGCGGATAAATACGAGCAGTACTTC	CASSADKYEQYF
NA	NA	TRBV6-2/TRBV6-3	TRBJ2-7	TGTGCCAGCAGGACCCTCTTAGAGCAGTACTTC	CASRTLLEQYF
NA	NA	TRBV18	TRBJ2-3	TGTGCCAGCTCACCAACGACCGCCGGGACAGATACGCAGTATTTT	CASSPTTAGTDTQYF
TRBD1	NA	TRBV20-1	TRBJ1-4	TGCAGTGCTTCACAGGGGTTAGGATCTGAAAAACTGTTTTTT	CSASQGLGSEKLFF
NA	few	TRBV7-2	TRBJ2-1	TGTGCCAGCAGCTTAGAGCCGCTGAATGAGCAGTTCTTC	CASSLEPLNEQFF
NA	NA	TRBV28	TRBJ2-7	TGTGCCAGCAGTTTAGCAGGAAAAAGCTCCTACGAGCAGTACTTC	CASSLAGKSSYEQYF